The 22 T cell receptor beta chains listed next were all sequenced from one sample in a study of identifying expanded T cells in peripheral blood. Method: immunoSEQ multiplex PCR; TCRdb's copy keeps in-frame clones and lacks some. The sample carries 110,000 or so clones, around 89% recorded once. Sequencing was done on a sample of blood. Receptor source: a person between 18 and 70 years old in good health.

This clone was seen more than once but under ten times. The rearrangement joins TRBV7-6 to TRBJ2-3, with 8 bases fitting TRBD2. CDR1 is SGHVS, CDR2 FNYEAQ, per germline. The V segment lost 0 bases and the J segment 6 bases; nucleotides outside the gene matches: 5. The CDR3 runs 15 residues. The CDR3 DNA sequence: TGTGCCAGCAGCTTAGCTCCAGCGGGAGCGGATACGCAGTATTTT. Amino acids: CASSLAPAGADTQYF.

The V call is TRBV5-1, the J call TRBJ2-3; D is possibly TRBD1 (5 bases). From germline, CDR1 is SGHRS and CDR2 YFSETQ. This CDR3 region has 13 residues. The V and J ends lost 2 bases and 4 bases respectively, with 8 bases between them. DNA for the CDR3: TGCGCCAGCAGCTTAGGGGTTGCAGATACGCAGTATTTT. It yields the protein CASSLGVADTQYF. Full variable domain (missing parts from reference TRBV5-1 and TRBJ2-3): KAGVTQTPRYLIKTRGQQVTLSCSPISGHRSVSWYQQTPGQGLQFLFEYFSETQRNKGNFPGRFSGRQFSNSRSEMNVSTLELGDSALYLCASSLGVADTQYFGPGTRLTVL.

CDR3 nucleotide sequence: TGCGCCAGCAGCCAAGATGTCCTAGCGGACCAAGAGACCCAGTACTTC. Its protein is CASSQDVLADQETQYF. V is TRBV4-1 and J is TRBJ2-5; 7 nucleotides line up with TRBD2. The trim removed 0 bases at V and 0 bases at J, leaving 4 bases unmatched. Germline CDR1 is MGHRA and CDR2 is YSYEKL. The CDR3 consists of 16 residues.

The rearrangement links TRBV11-2 to TRBJ1-2; D not resolved. V was trimmed by 0 bases and J by 4 bases, leaving 6 bases between them. The germline gives CDR1 SGHAT, CDR2 FQNNGV. CDR3 length equals 13 residues. Here the CDR3 reads CASSLDGVYGYTF. CDR3 coding DNA: TGTGCCAGCAGCTTAGATGGCGTCTATGGCTACACCTTC.

The chain recombines TRBV9 with TRBJ1-3, with a tentative D call TRBD1 (6 bases). Per germline, CDR1 SGDLS and CDR2 YYNGEE. CDR3 length equals 16 residues. Trimming took 3 bases from V and 2 from J, leaving 15 bases between them. Here the CDR3 reads CASSAGMGAPGNTIYF. CDR3 DNA: TGTGCCAGCAGCGCCGGTATGGGGGCGCCTGGAAACACCATATATTTT.

The gene calls are TRBV5-1 and TRBJ1-1; TRBD1 matches 8 bases. In germline, CDR1 is SGHRS, CDR2 YFSETQ. This CDR3 is 14 amino acids long. The ends lost 0 bases at V and 11 bases at J; junction bases unmatched: 9. CDR3 region: CASSLGQGSSVAFF. CDR3 in DNA: TGCGCCAGCAGCTTGGGACAGGGGTCCTCAGTGGCTTTCTTT. Full variable domain (outside the CDR3, taken from reference TRBV5-1 and TRBJ1-1): KAGVTQTPRYLIKTRGQQVTLSCSPISGHRSVSWYQQTPGQGLQFLFEYFSETQRNKGNFPGRFSGRQFSNSRSEMNVSTLELGDSALYLCASSLGQGSSVAFFGQGTRLTVV.

This clone was counted a single time. This sequence joins TRBV19 and TRBJ1-2; 12 nucleotides match TRBD1. V lost 7 bases to trimming and J lost 3 bases; unmatched junction nucleotides: 9. The germline gives CDR1 LNHDA, CDR2 SQIVND (reference sequence). The CDR3 is made up of 16 amino acids. The CDR3 here is CASNPRGDRGHYGYTF. The CDR3 coding sequence is TGTGCCAGTAACCCCCGGGGGGACAGGGGGCACTATGGCTACACCTTC.

The chain joins TRBV5-1 to TRBJ1-1; maybe TRBD1 (6 bases). V shed 0 bases and J shed 2 bases, with 14 bases lying between them. Germline V gene data show CDR1 as SGHRS and CDR2 as YFSETQ. This CDR3 is 16 amino acids long. CDR3 DNA: TGCGCCAGCAGCTTGGTGGGGGGCGGGACAAACACTGAAGCTTTCTTT. Amino acids: CASSLVGGGTNTEAFF.

The genes are TRBV5-8 and TRBJ2-6; D is uncertain. The germline V gene encodes CDR1 SGHTS and CDR2 YDEGEE. CDR3 length: 17 amino acids. V lost 2 bases and J 0 bases, leaving 12 bases between the germline ends. DNA of the CDR3: TGTGCCAGCAGCTTACGGCTGGACGACTCTGGGGCCAACGTCCTGACTTTC. Translation: CASSLRLDDSGANVLTF.

CDR3 residues: CASSPGTGGVNPIEQYF. Here the CDR3 DNA reads TGTGCCAGCAGCCCCGGGACAGGGGGCGTTAACCCTATCGAGCAGTACTTC. The chain combines TRBV4-2 with TRBJ2-7, with 12 positions matching TRBD1. V gave up 4 bases and J gave up 6 bases; unmatched junction bases: 13. The CDR3 covers 17 residues. Germline assignment: CDR1 LGHNA and CDR2 YNFKEQ.

The rearrangement uses TRBV2 and TRBJ1-5; the D gene is possibly TRBD1 (6 bases). The V gene lost 2 bases and the J gene lost 5 bases, with 16 bases spanning the gap. CDR1 is SNHLY, CDR2 FYNNEI, per germline. CDR3 size: 16 residues. Written as DNA, the CDR3 is TGTGCCAGCAGTGAACGCAGGACAGACTTATATCAGCCCCAGCATTTT. Protein sequence: CASSERRTDLYQPQHF.

The CDR3 DNA follows: TGTGCCAGCAGCGACGGGACAGGGGGTAATCAGCCCCAGCATTTT. This sequence encodes CASSDGTGGNQPQHF. This chain links TRBV9 with TRBJ1-5; 11 bases are a match to TRBD1. Germline-derived CDR1 and CDR2 are SGDLS and YYNGEE. CDR3 length: 15 residues. J gave up 4 bases and V 3 bases, and 3 bases lay outside the gene matches.

The V and J genes are TRBV2 and TRBJ2-1, with 7 positions matching TRBD2. This CDR3 region has 12 residues. Germline V gene lookup returns CDR1 SNHLY and CDR2 FYNNEI. V shed 7 bases and J 8 bases; nucleotides not matched to a gene: 5. In nucleotides, the CDR3 is TGTGCCAGCAAGGCGGGAGCTGATGAGCAGTTCTTC. Translated, it gives CASKAGADEQFF.

The CDR3 spells CATKAAWVDTQYF. CDR3 bases: TGTGCCACGAAAGCGGCCTGGGTGGATACGCAGTATTTT. The chain employs TRBV10-3 and TRBJ2-3, with a tentative D call TRBD2 (5 bases). The CDR3 runs to 13 residues. The ends were cut back, 10 bases at V and 6 bases at J, with 17 bases in the middle. Germline V lookup: CDR1 ENHRY, CDR2 SYGVKD.

The chain is built from TRBV7-3 and TRBJ2-1; 11 bases match TRBD2. The CDR3 has 18 amino acids. The trim removed 1 base at V and 0 bases at J, leaving 5 bases unmatched. Germline CDR1 reads SGHTA; CDR2 reads FQGTGA. CDR3 amino acids: CASSLRTSGSGSYNEQFF. The CDR3 DNA is TGTGCCAGCAGCTTAAGAACTAGCGGGAGTGGCTCCTACAATGAGCAGTTCTTC.

The chain is built from TRBV6-1 and TRBJ2-6; D is undetermined. CDR3 length: 18 residues. The V gene lost 1 base and the J gene lost 0 bases, with 13 bases spanning the gap. The germline CDR1 and CDR2 sequences are MNHNS and SASEGT. CDR3 protein: CASSEDPVTVSGANVLTF. In DNA, the CDR3 is TGTGCCAGCAGTGAAGATCCCGTGACGGTCTCTGGGGCCAACGTCCTGACTTTC.

The chain couples TRBV4-3 to TRBJ2-3; possible D gene TRBD1, 5 bases. Germline CDR1 is LGHNA and CDR2 is YSLEER. The CDR3 contains 16 residues. V gave up 3 bases and J gave up 2 bases, with 15 bases separating them. In DNA form, the CDR3 reads TGCGCCAGCAGCCAGGATCCGGGCAGGGTCACAGATACGCAGTATTTT. It yields the protein CASSQDPGRVTDTQYF.

The rearrangement joins TRBV5-1 to TRBJ2-1; D might be TRBD1 (5 bases). The V and J ends lost 4 bases and 5 bases respectively, with 13 bases between them. CDR3 length equals 14 residues. CDR1 is SGHRS, CDR2 YFSETQ, per germline. The CDR3 bases are TGCGCCAGCAGCGCGCACCAGGGTAACAATGAGCAGTTCTTC. Protein sequence: CASSAHQGNNEQFF. Variable domain in full (rest from reference TRBV5-1 and TRBJ2-1): KAGVTQTPRYLIKTRGQQVTLSCSPISGHRSVSWYQQTPGQGLQFLFEYFSETQRNKGNFPGRFSGRQFSNSRSEMNVSTLELGDSALYLCASSAHQGNNEQFFGPGTRLTVL.

The rearrangement links TRBV6-6 to TRBJ1-1; D is unresolved. V was pared by 5 bases and J by 1 base, with 11 bases between. The germline CDR1 and CDR2 sequences are MNHNY and SVGAGI (reference sequence). The CDR3 has 14 residues. CDR3 coding DNA: TGTGCCAGCAGTCTGACCGAGGGGAACACTGAAGCTTTCTTT. Its protein is CASSLTEGNTEAFF.

The chain joins TRBV6-1 to TRBJ2-1; D not resolved. V lost 1 base to trimming and J lost 4 bases, with 14 bases between them. CDR3 size: 16 residues. Per germline, CDR1 MNHNS and CDR2 SASEGT. As DNA, the CDR3 is TGTGCCAGCAGTGAAGAAAGAGTGTGGATGTACAATGAGCAGTTCTTC. Protein product: CASSEERVWMYNEQFF.

The chain recombines TRBV13 with TRBJ2-7, with TRBD2 identical over 8 bases. The V and J ends lost 1 base and 3 bases, in that order; junction bases with no gene match: 5. Germline V gives CDR1 PRHDT, CDR2 FYEKMQ (reference sequence). The CDR3 extends over 15 amino acids. Here the CDR3 DNA reads TGTGCCAGCAGCTTAGTCCCGGGAGGGGGCTACGAGCAGTACTTC. As protein: CASSLVPGGGYEQYF.

This chain connects TRBV9 to TRBJ2-4, with 10 bases that match TRBD2. After removal of 3 bases from V and 5 bases from J, the junction contained 5 bases not matched to a gene. From germline, CDR1 is SGDLS and CDR2 YYNGEE. This CDR3 region has 15 residues. CDR3 DNA: TGTGCCAGCAGCGCAGAAGGACTAGCGGAAAACATTCAGTACTTC. As protein: CASSAEGLAENIQYF.